The 20 T cell receptor beta chains given below trace back to one sample, sequenced in a study of T cell responses to AZD1222 COVID-19 vaccine. The protocol was immunoSEQ multiplex PCR, while the TCRdb copy is restricted to in-frame clones and leaves out a portion. The data contain roughly 130,000 clones, over 75% of them singletons. The sequencing here drew on peripheral blood, taken on day 0 of AZD1222 vaccination. These receptors were taken from an adult in good health.

In nucleotides, the CDR3 is TGTGCCAGCAGTTACTTACTGAACACTGAAGCTTTCTTT. Translation: CASSYLLNTEAFF. The chain employs TRBV6-5 and TRBJ1-1; no firm D call. V lost 1 base to trimming and J lost 0 bases, with 3 bases between them. Germline assignment: CDR1 MNHEY and CDR2 SVGAGI. This CDR3 has 13 amino acids.

The chain is built from TRBV6-2 or TRBV6-3 and TRBJ1-5; TRBD1 matches at 9 bases. Germline V gives CDR1 MNHEY, CDR2 SVGEGT. V shed 5 bases and J 5 bases; nucleotides not matched to a gene: 4. The CDR3 consists of 14 residues. CDR3 loop: CASSGRTGDQPQHF. The CDR3 nucleotides read TGTGCCAGCAGTGGACGGACAGGGGATCAGCCCCAGCATTTT.

The chain is built from TRBV30 and TRBJ2-6; 8 nucleotides align to TRBD1. The length of the CDR3 is 20 residues. CDR1 and CDR2 (germline): GTSNPN, SVGIG (reference sequence). V lost 5 bases to trimming and J lost 2 bases; unmatched junction nucleotides: 20. Here the CDR3 DNA reads TGTGCCTGGGACCCCTCCAGATCAGGGGGCGGAAGCCCTGGGGCCAACGTCCTGACTTTC. It is translated as CAWDPSRSGGGSPGANVLTF.

The J gene is TRBJ2-7, the V gene TRBV7-2, with D uncertain. CDR1 and CDR2 from the germline V gene are SGHTA and FQGNSA. CDR3 length: 12 residues. V lost 4 bases and J lost 2, with 6 bases in between. The CDR3 sequence: CASSSITYEQYF. The DNA for the CDR3 is TGTGCCAGCAGCTCAATAACCTACGAGCAGTACTTC.

DNA of the CDR3: TGTGCCAGCAGCAGGGACTCCATAAGGGAGCAGTACTTC. This codes for CASSRDSIREQYF. This chain links TRBV7-2 with TRBJ2-7, with D tentatively TRBD2 (6 bases). The germline V gene has CDR1 SGHTA and CDR2 FQGNSA. There are 13 residues in the CDR3. Trimming took off 5 bases at V and 7 bases at J, with 15 bases between the two ends.

The chain employs TRBV29-1 and TRBJ2-7; 14 bases are a match to TRBD2. The junction had 1 base not matched to a gene; V was cut back by 3 bases and J by 3 bases. Per the germline V gene, CDR1 is SQVTM and CDR2 is ANQGSEA. The CDR3 totals 14 residues. CDR3 residues: CSVDGTSGSYEQYF. CDR3 nucleotide sequence: TGCAGCGTTGATGGGACTAGCGGGAGCTACGAGCAGTACTTC.

The chain is built from TRBV11-2 and TRBJ1-4, with TRBD1 identical over 8 bases. Looked up from germline, CDR1 is SGHAT and CDR2 is FQNNGV. The length of the CDR3 is 15 residues. After removal of 3 bases from V and 5 bases from J, the junction contained 5 bases not matched to a gene. CDR3: CASSFNRGFNEKLFF. DNA of the CDR3: TGTGCCAGCAGCTTCAACAGGGGGTTCAATGAAAAACTGTTTTTT.

A single count supports this clone. This chain uses TRBV18 with TRBJ2-5; no clear D. With 6 bases removed from V and 3 bases from J, the gap between germline ends came to 11 bases. CDR3 size: 13 residues. The germline gives CDR1 KGHSH, CDR2 LQKENI. The CDR3 region is CASSQIEKETQYF. The CDR3 nucleotides read TGTGCCAGCTCCCAGATAGAAAAAGAGACCCAGTACTTC.

The chain links TRBV21-1 to TRBJ1-2; TRBD1 was called by the table and not checked on the DNA. TRBV21-1 is deemed a pseudogene. The CDR3 spans 16 residues. The CDR3 reads CASSKGSTGVSAGYTF. CDR3 in DNA: TGTGCCAGCAGCAAAGGAAGTACAGGGGTCTCTGCTGGCTACACCTTC.

The chain combines TRBV7-3 with TRBJ2-1; a possible D gene is TRBD2 (6 bases). Germline CDR1 SGHTA, CDR2 FQGTGA. Trimming took 6 bases from V and 3 from J, leaving 18 bases between them. This CDR3 comprises 16 residues. The CDR3 DNA is TGTGCCAGCAGTTCCCGGGACTCCAGCCACTACAATGAGCAGTTCTTC. It codes for CASSSRDSSHYNEQFF.

V is TRBV15 and J is TRBJ1-2; 9 bases map to TRBD1. Germline-derived CDR1 and CDR2 are LNHNV and YYDKDF (reference sequence). J lost 3 bases, V lost 1 base, and 6 bases had no gene match. The CDR3 has 16 residues. The CDR3 bases are TGTGCCACCAGCAGAGGGGAGGGACAGGGTGACTATGGCTACACCTTC. Residues: CATSRGEGQGDYGYTF.

The chain carries TRBV4-1 and TRBJ1-1; 7 bases are a match to TRBD1. The CDR3 is 18 residues long. Germline CDR1 reads MGHRA; CDR2 reads YSYEKL. Trimming removed 3 bases from V and 3 bases from J; junction bases left unmatched: 16. The CDR3 sequence is CASSQPRDRSDGDTEAFF. The DNA of the CDR3 is TGCGCCAGCAGCCAGCCCCGGGACAGATCCGATGGGGACACTGAAGCTTTCTTT.

The rearrangement links TRBV5-6 to TRBJ2-7, with 8 bases identical to TRBD1. J lost 4 bases, V lost 3 bases, and 3 bases had no gene match. From germline, CDR1 is SGHDT and CDR2 YYEEEE. CDR3 length equals 13 residues. CDR3 sequence: CASSYRTGYEQYF. DNA for the CDR3: TGTGCCAGCAGCTACCGGACAGGGTACGAGCAGTACTTC.

The rearrangement links TRBV15 to TRBJ1-5; D is unclear. Germline CDR1 is LNHNV and CDR2 is YYDKDF (reference sequence). The length of the CDR3 is 12 residues. V was cut by 3 bases and J by 3 bases, with 3 bases left in between. CDR3 DNA sequence: TGTGCCACCAGCAGGCCCAATCAGCCCCAGCATTTT. Translated: CATSRPNQPQHF.

For this clone: An end of the junction does not agree with germline; a read error may underlie this. The J gene is TRBJ2-5, the V gene TRBV7-7; D gene uncertain. This CDR3 comprises 15 residues. Germline V CDR1 and CDR2: SSHAT, FNYEAQ (reference sequence). The CDR3 region has the DNA TGTGCTAGCAGCTTAGGCCCCCGCACCCCTGAGACCCAGTACTTC. Translation gives CASSLGPRTPETQYF.

The rearrangement uses TRBV15 and TRBJ2-7, with D perhaps assigned TRBD1 or TRBD2 (5 bases each). V lost 8 bases and J lost 0, with 8 bases in between. Germline loops: CDR1 LNHNV, CDR2 YYDKDF (reference sequence). This CDR3 comprises 12 residues. The CDR3 DNA sequence: TGTGCCACCGGGACCTACTCCTACGAGCAGTACTTC. Its protein product is CATGTYSYEQYF.

This chain connects TRBV5-5 to TRBJ1-5; TRBD1 might be the D (6 bases). Germline CDR1 and CDR2: SGHKS and YYEKEE (reference sequence). CDR3 length: 13 residues. V lost 3 bases and J 6 bases, leaving 10 bases between the germline ends. CDR3 amino acids: CASSWQGLQPQHF. The CDR3 DNA reads as TGTGCCAGCAGCTGGCAGGGGCTTCAGCCCCAGCATTTT.

The chain employs TRBV11-3 and TRBJ1-6; the D is unclear. The germline V gene has CDR1 SGHNT and CDR2 YENEEA. V lost 4 bases, J lost 7 bases, and 8 bases lay in between. This CDR3 region has 13 residues. This chain's CDR3 is CASSSYANSPLHF. The CDR3 nucleotides read TGTGCCAGCAGCTCCTACGCGAATTCACCCCTCCACTTT.

The J gene is TRBJ2-5, the V gene TRBV19; D may be TRBD1 (6 bases). The ends were cut back, 7 bases at V and 0 bases at J, with 12 bases in the middle. CDR3 length: 14 amino acids. Germline V gene lookup returns CDR1 LNHDA and CDR2 SQIVND (reference sequence). The CDR3 here is CASKWHRDQETQYF. The CDR3 DNA reads TGTGCCAGTAAATGGCACAGGGACCAAGAGACCCAGTACTTC.

This chain connects TRBV11-2 to TRBJ2-7; 11 bases map to TRBD1. The V gene's germline CDR1 is SGHAT and CDR2 FQNNGV. The CDR3 length is 15 residues. V shed 5 bases and J 4 bases; nucleotides not matched to a gene: 7. The DNA for the CDR3 is TGTGCCAGCAGCAACTGGGGACAGGGGGGGTACGAGCAGTACTTC. Its translation: CASSNWGQGGYEQYF.